This T cell receptor (beta chain) was recorded in a study of cytomegalovirus exposure and HLA in healthy donors. Study-wide points: Presence/absence analyses assumed roughly uniform sequencing depth across donors, which may not hold.

This PCR relied on a set of 60 Vbeta primers and 13 Jbeta primers. In the authors' workflow: Roughly 11 million shared chains were among approximately 87 million unique TCR beta chains counted in a later analysis. Measured with immunoSEQ multiplex PCR; TCRdb has only the in-frame clones, and not every one. The V and J calls and clone size are taken from that table; D and trimming were inferred from the DNA. The table records 150,000 or so clones, 70% to 90% of them present only once. Worth noting for this clone: Its antigen remains unknown.

The length of the CDR3 is 17 residues. Germline CDR1 is LNHNV and CDR2 is YYDKDF (reference sequence). With 0 bases clipped from V and 1 base from J, the junction kept 4 bases outside the gene matches. Each donor was nominally healthy when sampled (though unrecorded immune exposures were likely). This TCR came from a woman aged 35 to 49 in good health and CMV-seropositive. V and J are TRBV15 and TRBJ2-3, with 10 bases that match TRBD2. Material for sequencing was PBMCs. CDR3 sequence: CATSRDRGLARTDTQYF. For the CDR3, the DNA is TGTGCCACCAGCAGAGATAGGGGACTAGCGCGCACAGATACGCAGTATTTT. Complete variable domain (other parts from reference TRBV15 and TRBJ2-3): DAMVIQNPRYQVTQFGKPVTLSCSQTLNHNVMYWYQQKSSQAPKLLFHYYDKDFNNEADTPDNFQSRRPNTSFCFLDIRSPGLGDTAMYLCATSRDRGLARTDTQYFGPGTRLTVL.